A single sample is the source of the 30 T cell receptor beta chains below, sequenced in a study of cytomegalovirus exposure and HLA in healthy donors. Use of 60 Vbeta and 13 Jbeta primers characterized the PCR. Sequencing used immunoSEQ multiplex PCR; TCRdb keeps in-frame clones, though not all of them. This table has about 190,000 clones, about 85% appearing once. The sequenced sample consisted of PBMCs. Receptor source: a man in his fifties in good health and CMV-seronegative.

This clone was seen just once. CDR3 nucleotides: TGTGCCAGCATGAGCGGCCGAGAAAGCTCCTATAATTCACCCCTCCACTTT. This codes for CASMSGRESSYNSPLHF. The V and J genes are TRBV2 and TRBJ1-6; D gene ambiguous. The CDR3 sequence is 17 residues long. The ends were cut back, 7 bases at V and 0 bases at J, with 16 bases in the middle. Germline lookup yields CDR1 SNHLY and CDR2 FYNNEI. The full variable domain, with the rest looked up from reference TRBV2 and TRBJ1-6, is EPEVTQTPSHQVTQMGQEVILRCVPISNHLYFYWYRQILGQKVEFLVSFYNNEISEKSEIFDDQFSVERPDGSNFTLKIRSTKLEDSAMYFCASMSGRESSYNSPLHFGNGTRLTVT.

In this sample, this clone turned up once. This sequence joins TRBV6-5 and TRBJ1-6; 7 bases map to TRBD1. Germline V gene data show CDR1 as MNHEY and CDR2 as SVGAGI. Trimming removed 4 bases from V and 0 bases from J; junction bases left unmatched: 3. The CDR3 is made up of 16 amino acids. CDR3 sequence reads: CASSLGQSSYNSPLHF. In DNA form, the CDR3 reads TGTGCCAGCAGTTTGGGACAGAGCTCCTATAATTCACCCCTCCACTTT.

The chain couples TRBV4-2 to TRBJ1-6; D gene uncertain. The ends were cut back, 0 bases at V and 7 bases at J, with 13 bases in the middle. CDR3 length equals 16 residues. Germline CDR1 and CDR2: LGHNA and YNFKEQ. Written as DNA, the CDR3 is TGTGCCAGCAGCCAAGAGGGGAGGCAGGTAAATTCACCCCTCCACTTT. As protein: CASSQEGRQVNSPLHF.

In its sample, this clone was seen once. The chain employs TRBV19 and TRBJ2-7; 8 bases align to TRBD1. V was clipped by 9 bases and J by 2 bases; unmatched bases: 6. CDR3 length: 13 amino acids. Germline CDR1 and CDR2: LNHDA and SQIVND (reference sequence). The CDR3: CASSDRGPYEQYF. CDR3 nucleotides: TGTGCCAGCAGTGACAGGGGTCCCTACGAGCAGTACTTC. The full variable domain, in which reference TRBV19 and TRBJ2-7 provide the parts outside the CDR3, is DGGITQSPKYLFRKEGQNVTLSCEQNLNHDAMYWYRQDPGQGLRLIYYSQIVNDFQKGDIAEGYSVSREKKESFPLTVTSAQKNPTAFYLCASSDRGPYEQYFGPGTRLTVT.

The gene calls are TRBV7-9 and TRBJ1-4; the D gene is possibly TRBD1 (5 bases). CDR1 and CDR2 from the germline V gene are SEHNR and FQNEAQ (reference sequence). Between the trimmed V and J ends, which lost 1 base and 7 bases, there was a span of 10 bases. The CDR3 spans 14 residues. CDR3 DNA: TGTGCCAGCAGCTTAGGACCAGGGCTTGAAAAACTGTTTTTT. Amino acid sequence: CASSLGPGLEKLFF.

This chain links TRBV7-8 with TRBJ2-3; maybe TRBD2 (5 bases). Germline V lookup: CDR1 SGHVS, CDR2 FQNEAQ. The germline V and J ends were trimmed by 3 bases and 4 bases, with 11 bases remaining between them. This CDR3 region has 14 residues. CDR3 nucleotide sequence: TGTGCCAGCAGCTTCGGGGTCTCGCCAGATACGCAGTATTTT. Its protein product is CASSFGVSPDTQYF.

The chain recombines TRBV30 with TRBJ1-5; maybe TRBD1 (5 bases). CDR3 length: 16 amino acids. CDR1 and CDR2 from the germline V gene are GTSNPN and SVGIG (reference sequence). V was cut by 1 base and J by 2 bases, with 15 bases left in between. Written as DNA, the CDR3 is TGTGCCTGGAGTGCCCAAGTAGGGGTGGGCAATCAGCCCCAGCATTTT. It is translated as CAWSAQVGVGNQPQHF.

The V gene is TRBV5-6, the J gene TRBJ2-1; no firm D call. CDR1 and CDR2 (germline): SGHDT, YYEEEE. CDR3 size: 13 residues. V was cut by 6 bases and J by 3 bases, with 10 bases left in between. CDR3 amino acids: CASTPGVYNEQFF. The DNA of the CDR3 is TGTGCCAGCACCCCCGGAGTCTACAATGAGCAGTTCTTC. The complete variable domain, with remaining parts taken from reference TRBV5-6 and TRBJ2-1, reads DAGVTQSPTHLIKTRGQQVTLRCSPKSGHDTVSWYQQALGQGPQFIFQYYEEEERQRGNFPDRFSGHQFPNYSSELNVNALLLGDSALYLCASTPGVYNEQFFGPGTRLTVL.

V gene TRBV9 combines with J gene TRBJ1-1; 9 bases align to TRBD1. CDR3 length equals 15 residues. V was pared by 4 bases and J by 5 bases, with 9 bases of the junction left unmatched. CDR1 is SGDLS and CDR2 is YYNGEE in the germline V gene. CDR3 nucleotides: TGTGCCAGCAGCACCCGACAGGGGGAGGGAACTGAAGCTTTCTTT. It encodes CASSTRQGEGTEAFF.

V and J are TRBV27 and TRBJ1-6; D is possibly TRBD1 (5 bases). Trimming pared 5 bases from V and 7 bases from J, leaving 12 bases between. CDR1 and CDR2 from the germline V gene are MNHEY and SMNVEV (reference sequence). This CDR3 is built from 14 residues. This chain's CDR3 is CASSLRQKNSPLHF. DNA for the CDR3: TGTGCCAGCAGTCTCAGACAGAAGAATTCACCCCTCCACTTT.

The chain recombines TRBV11-2 with TRBJ1-2; no definite D call. The CDR3 has 15 amino acids. V lost 3 bases and J lost 0, with 11 bases in between. Germline-derived CDR1 and CDR2 are SGHAT and FQNNGV. The CDR3 sequence: CASSFTGGANYGYTF. CDR3 sequence (DNA): TGTGCCAGCAGCTTTACGGGTGGTGCTAACTATGGCTACACCTTC.

Only a few counts were recorded for this clone. The chain recombines TRBV9 with TRBJ1-4; D unresolved. Germline CDR1 is SGDLS and CDR2 is YYNGEE. V dropped 0 bases and J dropped 0 bases, with 6 bases sitting between them. The length of the CDR3 is 15 residues. The CDR3 DNA sequence: TGTGCCAGCAGCGTAGGCGAAACAACTAATGAAAAACTGTTTTTT. As protein: CASSVGETTNEKLFF.

This clone was counted a single time. This sample includes further DNA sequences coding for the same CDR3. The J gene is TRBJ2-7, the V gene TRBV7-9; D is unresolved. V lost 6 bases and J 3 bases, leaving 6 bases between the germline ends. CDR3 length equals 11 residues. Germline-derived CDR1 and CDR2 are SEHNR and FQNEAQ (reference sequence). DNA of the CDR3: TGTGCCAGCAGTCCAATCTACGAGCAGTACTTC. Translated, it gives CASSPIYEQYF.

This rearrangement joins TRBV6-5 to TRBJ1-4, with D perhaps matching TRBD1 (5 bases). This CDR3 has 14 amino acids. The germline V gene has CDR1 MNHEY and CDR2 SVGAGI. The ends were cut back, 6 bases at V and 0 bases at J, with 8 bases in the middle. The CDR3 bases are TGTGCCAGCAGACAGACAGCAACTAATGAAAAACTGTTTTTT. This sequence encodes CASRQTATNEKLFF.

This chain uses TRBV12-5 with TRBJ2-3; D unresolved. In germline, CDR1 is LGHNT, CDR2 FRNRAP. V was shortened by 2 bases and J by 1 base, with 4 bases between the two germline ends. The CDR3 runs to 13 residues. The CDR3 sequence: CASGLLGTDTQYF. The CDR3 coding sequence is TGTGCTAGTGGTTTGTTAGGCACAGATACGCAGTATTTT.

The CDR3 DNA reads TGCAGCGCTAGCGACGGTGATCAGCCCCAGCATTTT. It translates to CSASDGDQPQHF. The gene calls are TRBV29-1 and TRBJ1-5; D is uncertain. The CDR3 length is 12 residues. V was cut by 7 bases and J by 5 bases, with 12 bases left in between. CDR1 is SQVTM and CDR2 is ANQGSEA in the germline V gene.

CDR3 protein: CASSPQQLRNEKLFF. In DNA, the CDR3 is TGTGCCAGCAGTCCCCAGCAGCTGCGGAATGAAAAACTGTTTTTT. This rearrangement joins TRBV6-1 to TRBJ1-4; unclear D gene. Germline values: CDR1 MNHNS, CDR2 SASEGT. V lost 5 bases and J lost 5, with 15 bases in between. The CDR3 totals 15 residues.

The V call is TRBV29-1, the J call TRBJ2-3, with D possibly TRBD1 on 6 matching bases. V was shortened by 4 bases and J by 6 bases, with 11 bases between the two germline ends. The CDR3 covers 12 residues. The germline gives CDR1 SQVTM, CDR2 ANQGSEA. This CDR3 reads CSVVRGSDTQYF. The CDR3 bases are TGCAGCGTTGTAAGGGGGTCTGATACGCAGTATTTT.

The chain recombines TRBV18 with TRBJ2-7, with 8 bases lining up with TRBD1. The V gene end was trimmed by 6 bases and the J gene end by 0 bases; junction bases not matched to a gene: 4. Per the germline V gene, CDR1 is KGHSH and CDR2 is LQKENI. The CDR3 runs to 14 residues. CDR3 nucleotide sequence: TGTGCCAGCTCCATAGACAGGGGCTCCTACGAGCAGTACTTC. It specifies CASSIDRGSYEQYF.

The genes are TRBV27 and TRBJ2-6; 9 bases are a match to TRBD1. The CDR3 contains 19 residues. Germline V gives CDR1 MNHEY, CDR2 SMNVEV (reference sequence). V was pared by 2 bases and J by 1 base, with 9 bases of the junction left unmatched. CDR3 amino acids: CASSLTAGQGSSGANVLTF. CDR3 in DNA: TGTGCCAGCAGTTTAACCGCGGGACAGGGATCATCTGGGGCCAACGTCCTGACTTTC.

This sequence joins TRBV10-3 and TRBJ1-5; D may be TRBD1 (6 bases). Deletions cut 2 bases from V and 6 bases from J, with 11 bases between. Per germline, CDR1 ENHRY and CDR2 SYGVKD. This CDR3 comprises 14 residues. Here the CDR3 DNA reads TGTGCCATCAGTGAGGCAGGGGTTGGTCAGCCCCAGCATTTT. Translating gives CAISEAGVGQPQHF.

The chain carries TRBV7-2 and TRBJ2-1; the D gene is possibly TRBD2 (7 bases). Per germline, CDR1 SGHTA and CDR2 FQGNSA. V lost 3 bases and J lost 9, with 15 bases in between. The CDR3 loop spans 14 amino acids. DNA for the CDR3: TGTGCCAGCAGCTTGTCATCCGGGGGGCTTGAGCAGTTCTTC. Protein: CASSLSSGGLEQFF.

The gene calls are TRBV9 and TRBJ2-3; 7 positions match TRBD2. The V segment lost 4 bases and the J segment 2 bases; nucleotides outside the gene matches: 4. CDR3 length equals 14 residues. Germline lookup yields CDR1 SGDLS and CDR2 YYNGEE. The CDR3 spells CASSPAGFTDTQYF. CDR3 coding DNA: TGTGCCAGCAGCCCAGCGGGGTTCACAGATACGCAGTATTTT.

V usage is TRBV15 and J usage is TRBJ2-5; weak D call: TRBD2 (5 bases). Between the trimmed V and J ends, which lost 0 bases and 3 bases, there was a span of 11 bases. The germline V gene encodes CDR1 LNHNV and CDR2 YYDKDF (reference sequence). The length of the CDR3 is 15 residues. The CDR3 protein is CATSRDEGFEETQYF. DNA of the CDR3: TGTGCCACCAGCAGAGATGAGGGATTCGAAGAGACCCAGTACTTC.

The rearrangement links TRBV29-1 to TRBJ1-5; a weak D match, TRBD1 (5 bases). Germline CDR1 SQVTM, CDR2 ANQGSEA. The CDR3 runs 15 residues. Trimming removed 5 bases at V and 0 bases at J, with 14 bases between. The CDR3 DNA reads TGCAGCGTTACTGGGGCAGGATATAGCAATCAGCCCCAGCATTTT. It encodes CSVTGAGYSNQPQHF.

The gene calls are TRBV13 and TRBJ1-2; D gene unclear. The length of the CDR3 is 13 residues. The V gene's germline CDR1 is PRHDT and CDR2 FYEKMQ (reference sequence). Trimming left V 0 bases short and J 6 bases short, with 8 bases between. The CDR3 is CASSLGPLNGYTF. CDR3 DNA sequence: TGTGCCAGCAGCTTAGGCCCCTTAAATGGCTACACCTTC.

This clone was recorded once. In the same sample, other DNA sequences code for this CDR3. This chain links TRBV19 with TRBJ2-1; possibly TRBD1 for D (6 bases). V gave up 3 bases and J gave up 4 bases, with 7 bases separating them. Per the germline V gene, CDR1 is LNHDA and CDR2 is SQIVND (reference sequence). The CDR3 extends over 13 amino acids. CDR3 loop: CASSITGYNEQFF. DNA for the CDR3: TGTGCCAGTAGTATTACAGGGTACAATGAGCAGTTCTTC.

This clone has a handful of counts. The rearrangement joins TRBV19 to TRBJ1-2; D remains unclear. Germline values: CDR1 LNHDA, CDR2 SQIVND (reference sequence). The length of the CDR3 is 14 residues. V was cut by 7 bases and J by 8 bases, with 20 bases left in between. The chain's CDR3 is CASTKPSGSRGYTF. The CDR3 DNA is TGTGCCAGTACCAAGCCGAGCGGATCTAGGGGCTACACCTTC.

This clone came up a few times. The chain uses TRBV5-6 and TRBJ2-5; the match to TRBD1 covers 8 bases. CDR1 SGHDT and CDR2 YYEEEE come from the germline V gene. V lost 6 bases, J lost 9 bases, and 10 bases stayed unmatched. The CDR3 loop spans 13 amino acids. CDR3 in DNA: TGTGCCAGCACCCTGCAGGGGGCACGGGCCCAGTACTTC. Protein sequence: CASTLQGARAQYF.

The rearrangement links TRBV4-2 to TRBJ2-7; 8 nucleotides align to TRBD2. This CDR3 is built from 15 residues. CDR1 and CDR2 (germline): LGHNA, YNFKEQ. The V gene end was trimmed by 1 base and the J gene end by 2 bases; junction bases not matched to a gene: 4. The CDR3 bases are TGTGCCAGCAGCCAAGCCCTAGCGGGTACCTACGAGCAGTACTTC. Translating gives CASSQALAGTYEQYF.